A selection of T cell receptor beta chains follows, all from one sample in a study of T cells in Graves' hyperthyroidism and ophthalmopathy. TCRdb re-analysed the multiplex PCR reads in MiXCR, keeping a single row per CDR3 protein. The table shows around 350,000 distinct CDR3 sequences, with roughly 17% occurring only once. The sample comprised blood. All receptors come from a woman younger than 45 with Graves' hyperthyroidism that later progressed to Graves' ophthalmopathy. Both conserved end residues are part of each CDR3. A D gene is named only where the DNA matches it firmly. Some rows mark clone size as missing; the rest say once, few, many or name a class of expanded clone.

abundance	d_gene	v_gene	len	j_gene	CDR3aa	CDR3nt
-	-	TRBV4-1	15	TRBJ2-1	CASSETSTRDNEQFF	TGCGCCAGCAGCGAGACTAGTACCAGGGACAATGAGCAGTTCTTC
many	-	TRBV19	14	TRBJ1-1	CASSIFGSGTEAFF	TGTGCCAGTAGTATTTTTGGATCGGGCACTGAAGCTTTCTTT
-	-	TRBV5-4	16	TRBJ1-1	CASSLRGMNCGTEAFF	TGTGCCAGCAGCTTGCGAGGGATGAACTGCGGCACTGAAGCTTTCTTT
many	TRBD2	TRBV15	16	TRBJ2-1	CATSGGLAGGHNEQFF	TGTGCCACCAGCGGGGGACTAGCGGGAGGGCACAATGAGCAGTTCTTC
many	TRBD1	TRBV28	16	TRBJ1-2	CASSPLPGTGEDGYTF	TGTGCCAGCAGTCCCCTTCCCGGGACAGGGGAGGATGGCTACACCTTC
few	-	TRBV27	17	TRBJ2-1	CASSPATGKSSYNEQFF	TGTGCCAGCAGCCCCGCCACAGGGAAAAGCTCCTACAATGAGCAGTTCTTC
many	TRBD2	TRBV5-4	15	TRBJ2-3	CASSRSGGSTDTQYF	TGTGCCAGCAGCCGTAGCGGGGGGAGCACAGATACGCAGTATTTT
-	-	TRBV4-1	17	TRBJ1-2	CASSHEPGGRLNYGYTF	TGCGCCAGCAGCCATGAGCCCGGGGGGCGCTTGAACTATGGCTACACCTTC
-	TRBD1	TRBV19	15	TRBJ1-5	CASTLTGYRNQPQHF	TGTGCCAGTACCCTGACAGGGTACCGCAATCAGCCCCAGCATTTT
many	-	TRBV20-1	15	TRBJ2-3	CSARDFQRSTDTQYF	TGCAGTGCTAGAGATTTCCAGCGGAGCACAGATACGCAGTATTTT
many	-	TRBV24-1	15	TRBJ1-2	CATSSGPSSVYGYTF	TGTGCCACCAGCTCTGGACCCTCTTCGGTCTATGGCTACACCTTC
many	-	TRBV7-9	14	TRBJ1-1	CASSLTGLNTEAFF	TGTGCCAGCAGCTTGACGGGACTGAACACTGAAGCTTTCTTT
many	-	TRBV19	13	TRBJ1-5	CASRVTAYQPQHF	TGTGCCAGTAGAGTTACGGCCTATCAGCCCCAGCATTTT
many	TRBD1	TRBV2	11	TRBJ2-5	CASSLRDRQYF	TGTGCCAGCAGCCTGAGGGACAGACAGTACTTC
-	-	TRBV6-5	19	TRBJ1-6	CASSYSKADFYIYNSPLHF	TGTGCCAGCAGTTACTCGAAGGCGGATTTTTATATCTATAATTCACCCCTCCACTTT
few	-	TRBV5-4	14	TRBJ2-7	CASSLDPGGSEQYF	TGTGCCAGCAGCTTGGACCCTGGGGGCTCCGAGCAGTACTTC
many	TRBD1	TRBV24-1	15	TRBJ2-5	CATSDYPDRQETQYF	TGTGCCACCAGTGATTACCCGGACAGGCAAGAGACCCAGTACTTC
-	TRBD2	TRBV30	16	TRBJ2-7	CAWSVLAGVASYEQYF	TGTGCCTGGAGTGTACTAGCGGGAGTCGCGTCTTACGAGCAGTACTTC
many	TRBD1	TRBV6-1	15	TRBJ2-1	CASSKTGGGYNEQFF	TGTGCCAGCAGCAAGACAGGGGGTGGGTACAATGAGCAGTTCTTC
many	TRBD1	TRBV29-1	15	TRBJ1-1	CSVGRLAGGNTEAFF	TGCAGCGTTGGGAGGTTGGCAGGGGGGAACACTGAAGCTTTCTTT
few	-	TRBV27	14	TRBJ2-7	CASSWGGPGREQYF	TGTGCCAGCAGTTGGGGGGGGCCGGGACGCGAGCAGTACTTC
few	-	TRBV6-1	15	TRBJ1-6	CASSESGVLGSPLHF	TGTGCCAGCAGTGAAAGCGGGGTTCTGGGCTCACCCCTCCACTTT
many	-	TRBV11-2	15	TRBJ1-2	CASSSRIGGGYGYTF	TGTGCCAGCAGCTCCCGAATTGGTGGTGGCTATGGCTACACCTTC
few	TRBD1	TRBV6-1	17	TRBJ2-7	CASSDPQGASVNYEQYF	TGTGCCAGCAGTGACCCCCAGGGGGCCTCGGTTAACTACGAGCAGTACTTC
few	-	TRBV10-3	16	TRBJ1-1	CAISPRDRERNTEAFF	TGTGCCATCAGTCCCCGGGACCGAGAAAGGAACACTGAAGCTTTCTTT
few	TRBD2	TRBV6-2/TRBV6-3	14	TRBJ2-7	CASTQGLAFNEQYF	TGTGCCAGCACCCAGGGACTAGCTTTCAACGAGCAGTACTTC
-	-	TRBV24-1	14	TRBJ2-5	CATPGMGTTETQYF	TGTGCCACCCCGGGCATGGGGACGACGGAGACCCAGTACTTC
many	TRBD1	TRBV28	14	TRBJ1-1	CASSFPRGDTEAFF	TGTGCCAGCAGTTTTCCCAGGGGGGACACTGAAGCTTTCTTT
many	-	TRBV7-9	12	TRBJ2-7	CASSLGQYEQYF	TGCGCCAGCAGCTTGGGGCAGTACGAGCAGTACTTC
many	-	TRBV28	16	TRBJ1-5	CASNFRSGMGNQPQHF	TGTGCCAGCAATTTTAGGTCAGGGATGGGCAATCAGCCCCAGCATTTT
many	TRBD1	TRBV27	16	TRBJ2-5	CASSPGTGGGRETQYF	TGTGCCAGCAGTCCAGGGACAGGGGGAGGGAGGGAGACCCAGTACTTC
few	TRBD1	TRBV12-3/TRBV12-4	13	TRBJ1-5	CASSPTQGAAQHF	TGTGCCAGCAGTCCGACCCAGGGGGCGGCCCAGCATTTT
many	-	TRBV27	18	TRBJ1-3	CASSSAGGGDNSGNTIYF	TGTGCCAGCAGCTCCGCCGGGGGGGGCGATAACTCTGGAAACACCATATATTTT
-	TRBD2	TRBV27	17	TRBJ2-1	CASSLSTSGMPYNEQFF	TGTGCCAGCAGTTTATCGACTAGCGGGATGCCCTACAATGAGCAGTTCTTC
many	-	TRBV2	15	TRBJ1-1	CASSEALPVNTEAFF	TGTGCCAGCAGTGAAGCGCTTCCGGTGAACACTGAAGCTTTCTTT
-	-	TRBV7-8	15	TRBJ1-5	CASSQGTTGGQPQHF	TGTGCCAGCAGCCAAGGGACCACTGGGGGTCAGCCCCAGCATTTT
few	-	TRBV27	16	TRBJ1-2	CASSLSERFGFSGYTF	TGTGCCAGCAGTTTATCAGAGAGATTCGGGTTCAGTGGCTACACCTTC
many	-	TRBV6-1	13	TRBJ1-2	CASSEQGNYGYTF	TGTGCCAGCAGTGAACAGGGGAACTATGGCTACACCTTC
-	-	TRBV7-9	13	TRBJ1-1	CASRHAVLTEAFF	TGTGCCAGCCGTCACGCGGTCCTCACTGAAGCTTTCTTT
many	TRBD1	TRBV6-2/TRBV6-3	17	TRBJ2-3	CASSPLTRDRITDTQYF	TGTGCCAGCAGTCCCCTGACCCGGGACAGGATCACAGATACGCAGTATTTT
many	-	TRBV27	15	TRBJ2-7	CASSLDGTHSYEQYF	TGTGCCAGCAGTTTAGATGGGACACACTCCTACGAGCAGTACTTC
few	TRBD2	TRBV6-4	15	TRBJ2-3	CASSDLAGGPDTQYF	TGTGCCAGCAGTGACTTAGCGGGGGGGCCAGATACGCAGTATTTT
-	TRBD1	TRBV20-1	13	TRBJ2-7	CSATRQGRYEQYF	TGCAGTGCTACCAGACAGGGGCGCTACGAGCAGTACTTC
few	TRBD1	TRBV29-1	12	TRBJ2-1	CSGRQGYNEQFF	TGCAGCGGAAGACAGGGCTACAATGAGCAGTTCTTC
many	-	TRBV7-6	15	TRBJ2-7	CASSLEGTFASEQYF	TGTGCCAGCAGCTTAGAGGGTACATTCGCCAGCGAGCAGTACTTC
many	-	TRBV28	15	TRBJ2-3	CASSPPGTGGDTQYF	TGTGCCAGCAGTCCTCCAGGGACCGGAGGGGATACGCAGTATTTT
many	-	TRBV20-1	15	TRBJ2-7	CSARAPTRTPYEQYF	TGCAGTGCTAGAGCTCCGACTCGGACACCCTACGAGCAGTACTTC
many	-	TRBV7-9	14	TRBJ1-1	CASSLGGESTEAFF	TGTGCCAGCAGCTTAGGGGGAGAATCAACTGAAGCTTTCTTT
-	TRBD2	TRBV12-3/TRBV12-4	15	TRBJ2-7	CASTPLAGGPYEQYF	TGTGCCAGCACCCCGCTAGCGGGAGGCCCCTACGAGCAGTACTTC
many	-	TRBV12-3/TRBV12-4	14	TRBJ2-2	CASRAQLGIGELFF	TGTGCCAGCAGAGCTCAGTTAGGTATCGGGGAGCTGTTTTTT
-	-	TRBV15	13	TRBJ2-2	CATRVFASGELFF	TGTGCCACCAGGGTGTTCGCGTCCGGGGAGCTGTTTTTT
many	-	TRBV28	14	TRBJ1-4	CASRTGTTNEKLFF	TGTGCCAGCAGAACAGGGACAACTAATGAAAAACTGTTTTTT
many	-	TRBV6-5	17	TRBJ1-3	CASSYRFHGGSGNTIYF	TGTGCCAGCAGTTACAGGTTTCACGGCGGCTCTGGAAACACCATATATTTT
few	TRBD2	TRBV19	17	TRBJ2-3	CASSISWTSGSTDTQYF	TGTGCCAGTAGTATTTCGTGGACTAGCGGGAGCACAGATACGCAGTATTTT